The clone carrying this T cell receptor beta chain was observed a few times. Its matching antigen is unknown. Six replicates per PBMC sample, mostly from about 500 ng of genomic DNA. Assay: immunoSEQ multiplex PCR; the TCRdb copy retains only in-frame clones and omits some. The data contain about 14,000 clones, around 75% of them singletons. PBMCs were not maintained or expanded in culture before analysis. The data derive from a study of neoadjuvant anti-PD-1 for oral cavity cancer. Germline V lookup: CDR1 SNHLY, CDR2 FYNNEI. This CDR3 comprises 12 residues. The ends were cut back, 3 bases at V and 2 bases at J, with 4 bases in the middle. Study-level points and caveats: TCR analyses covered only a few patients per response group. PBMC Gini-index clonality exceeded responders' in non-responders post-nivolumab.

The chain uses TRBV2 and TRBJ1-2, with D unclear. The receptor was isolated from a person aged 40-85 years with oral cavity squamous cell carcinoma. The starting material was PBMCs, obtained before nivolumab (anti-PD-1) treatment. CDR3 nucleotides: TGTGCCAGCAGTGAGCAAAACTATGGCTACACCTTC. It is translated as CASSEQNYGYTF.